One sample yielded the 15 T cell receptor beta chains listed below, sequenced in a study of immune evolution from preneoplasia to lung adenocarcinoma. Here immunoSEQ multiplex PCR was the method, and the copy in TCRdb shows in-frame clones only, minus some. The sample lists around 41,000 clones; 65% to 80% were seen once. The sample was FFPE invasive lung adenocarcinoma tissue. The receptors originated from a person in their sixties or seventies with lung adenocarcinoma.

CDR3 in DNA: TGTGCCAGCAGCCCGGGACTAGCGGGTCAGTACGAGCAGTACTTC. This translates into CASSPGLAGQYEQYF. V is TRBV7-2 and J is TRBJ2-7; 12 bases line up with TRBD2. Germline V gene data show CDR1 as SGHTA and CDR2 as FQGNSA. The J segment lost 4 bases and the V segment lost 5 bases, leaving 6 bases of the junction unmatched. The CDR3 covers 15 residues.

The V gene is TRBV18, the J gene TRBJ2-3; TRBD2 agrees at 7 bases. Germline CDR1 KGHSH, CDR2 LQKENI. The V gene end was trimmed by 3 bases and the J gene end by 0 bases; junction bases not matched to a gene: 9. The CDR3 has 17 amino acids. The CDR3 spells CASSPGTTYTSTDTQYF. Written as DNA, the CDR3 is TGTGCCAGCTCACCCGGGACTACCTACACTAGCACAGATACGCAGTATTTT.

The genes are TRBV18 and TRBJ2-5; unclear D gene. The CDR3 covers 13 residues. Per the germline V gene, CDR1 is KGHSH and CDR2 is LQKENI. V lost 5 bases, J lost 2 bases, and 9 bases lay in between. The CDR3 DNA is TGTGCCAGCTCAGAGTCCCTTCAAGAGACCCAGTACTTC. Translating it yields CASSESLQETQYF.

This chain links TRBV12-5 with TRBJ2-2, with 8 bases identical to TRBD1. CDR1 and CDR2 from the germline V gene are LGHNT and FRNRAP. The CDR3 totals 16 residues. With V trimmed by 3 bases and J by 4 bases, 7 bases remained unmatched. The CDR3 protein is CASGFAGGGVTGELFF. The CDR3 coding sequence is TGTGCTAGTGGTTTTGCAGGGGGCGGGGTCACCGGGGAGCTGTTTTTT. The whole variable domain, remainder taken from reference TRBV12-5 and TRBJ2-2, is DARVTQTPRHKVTEMGQEVTMRCQPILGHNTVFWYRQTMMQGLELLAYFRNRAPLDDSGMPKDRFSAEMPDATLATLKIQPSEPRDSAVYFCASGFAGGGVTGELFFGEGSRLTVL.

V gene TRBV5-6 combines with J gene TRBJ2-6; TRBD1 is a possible D gene (6 bases). The V gene's germline CDR1 is SGHDT and CDR2 YYEEEE. The CDR3 covers 16 residues. Trimming took off 4 bases at V and 0 bases at J, with 11 bases between the two ends. The CDR3, as DNA: TGTGCCAGCAGCCCATTAGGGGGCTCTGGGGCCAACGTCCTGACTTTC. The encoded protein is CASSPLGGSGANVLTF.

The CDR3 reads CASSPLRNTGELFF. CDR3 DNA sequence: TGTGCCAGCAGCCCCCTGCGGAACACCGGGGAGCTGTTTTTT. This chain links TRBV9 with TRBJ2-2; D call uncertain. Germline CDR1 is SGDLS and CDR2 is YYNGEE. V was cut by 4 bases and J by 1 base, with 8 bases left in between. The CDR3 has 14 amino acids.

The chain carries TRBV28 and TRBJ2-7; D call uncertain. The length of the CDR3 is 11 residues. Germline CDR1 reads MDHEN; CDR2 reads SYDVKM. With 7 bases removed from V and 1 base from J, the gap between germline ends came to 5 bases. This CDR3 is CASTASYEQYF. CDR3 nucleotides: TGTGCCAGCACGGCATCCTACGAGCAGTACTTC.

CDR3 coding DNA: TGTGCCAGCAGCGCTGTGGGTGCAACTAATGAAAAACTGTTTTTT. Protein product: CASSAVGATNEKLFF. V and J are TRBV7-2 and TRBJ1-4; D remains ambiguous. Per the germline V gene, CDR1 is SGHTA and CDR2 is FQGNSA. The CDR3 is made up of 15 amino acids. The V end was cut by 5 bases, the J end by 0 bases, with 10 bases between.

The chain joins TRBV5-1 to TRBJ2-2; tentative D call: TRBD2 (5 bases). There are 17 residues in the CDR3. Germline V gives CDR1 SGHRS, CDR2 YFSETQ. The V and J ends lost 5 bases and 0 bases respectively, with 17 bases between them. In DNA form, the CDR3 reads TGCGCCAGCAGGTTGAGGGCAGGAGCTACGAACACCGGGGAGCTGTTTTTT. Protein product: CASRLRAGATNTGELFF.

The CDR3 DNA sequence: TGTGCCAGCAGCCGAGGGACAGGGGAGAGCCATGAGCAGTTCTTC. Encoded protein: CASSRGTGESHEQFF. The chain uses TRBV7-9 and TRBJ2-1, with TRBD1 matching 10 bases. V lost 5 bases to trimming and J lost 8 bases; unmatched junction nucleotides: 9. The CDR3 is 15 residues long. Germline CDR1 and CDR2: SEHNR and FQNEAQ (reference sequence).

In this sample, this clone turned up a few times. The chain recombines TRBV18 with TRBJ1-4, with a weak D call TRBD1 (5 bases). This CDR3 spans 13 amino acids. Trimming pared 2 bases from V and 4 bases from J, leaving 5 bases between. Germline V CDR1 and CDR2: KGHSH, LQKENI. The CDR3 DNA reads TGTGCCAGCTCACCAGGGGGTAATGAAAAACTGTTTTTT. It encodes CASSPGGNEKLFF.

This chain uses TRBV9 with TRBJ1-1; 7 bases are shared with TRBD1. Germline trimming cut 3 bases from V and 0 bases from J; bases unmatched to any gene: 14. CDR3 size: 18 residues. Germline V gene data show CDR1 as SGDLS and CDR2 as YYNGEE. CDR3 loop: CASSATTGFGSLNTEAFF. The CDR3 bases are TGTGCCAGCAGCGCCACGACAGGGTTCGGCTCCTTGAACACTGAAGCTTTCTTT.

The J gene is TRBJ2-2, the V gene TRBV7-2; D could derive from TRBD1 or TRBD2 (5 bases each). Trimming shortened V by 4 bases and J by 5 bases, and 14 bases separated the two germline ends. CDR1 and CDR2 (germline): SGHTA, FQGNSA. The CDR3 consists of 15 residues. Written as DNA, the CDR3 is TGTGCCAGCAGCTGGGGGAACTATAAAACCGGGGAGCTGTTTTTT. Translating it yields CASSWGNYKTGELFF. Filled out from reference TRBV7-2 and TRBJ2-2, the complete variable domain reads GAGVSQSPSNKVTEKGKDVELRCDPISGHTALYWYRQSLGQGLEFLIYFQGNSAPDKSGLPSDRFSAERTGGSVSTLTIQRTQQEDSAVYLCASSWGNYKTGELFFGEGSRLTVL.

V and J are TRBV2 and TRBJ2-6; D is unresolved. Germline-derived CDR1 and CDR2 are SNHLY and FYNNEI. V lost 2 bases and J 4 bases, leaving 9 bases between the germline ends. CDR3 length: 15 residues. The CDR3 nucleotides are TGTGCCAGCAGTGAAATGTGGGTCGGGGCCAACGTCCTGACTTTC. The encoded protein is CASSEMWVGANVLTF.

The V and J genes are TRBV28 and TRBJ2-2; 7 nucleotides match TRBD1. CDR3 length: 15 amino acids. Germline V CDR1 and CDR2: MDHEN, SYDVKM. J was trimmed by 6 bases and V by 5 bases; bases with no gene match: 9. CDR3 in DNA: TGTGCCAGCAGTCTGCCGACAGGGTTATCCGGGGAGCTGTTTTTT. This encodes CASSLPTGLSGELFF.